Listed below are T cell receptor beta chains from one sample, sequenced in a study of T cells after yellow fever vaccination. TCRdb passed the 5' RACE reads through MiXCR, listing each CDR3 protein once. Of hundreds of thousands of distinct CDR3 sequences listed, approximately 13% are singletons. This specimen consisted of PBMCs, obtained on the day of the yellow fever booster vaccination. The receptors stem from a man aged 25-40 years who received the YFV17D yellow fever vaccine. Both conserved end residues are part of each CDR3. Each record gives: clone size, CDR3 length, V gene, D gene, J gene, CDR3 protein, CDR3 DNA. The D gene is left open where the match is weak. Only part of the rows carry a size: once, few, many, or a class if the clone is expanded.

-	15	TRBV20-1	-	TRBJ2-1	CSAKFDWSSYNEQFF	TGCAGTGCAAAGTTCGACTGGAGCTCCTACAATGAGCAGTTCTTC
many	15	TRBV7-2	-	TRBJ2-7	CASSPVGSSSYEQYF	TGTGCCAGCAGCCCCGTAGGATCTAGCTCCTACGAGCAGTACTTC
many	15	TRBV10-2	TRBD1	TRBJ2-5	CASSEGTGTAETQYF	TGCGCCAGCAGTGAGGGGACAGGGACCGCAGAGACCCAGTACTTC
-	12	TRBV20-1	-	TRBJ1-2	CSVDGTPGGYTF	TGCAGTGTGGACGGGACCCCGGGTGGCTACACCTTC
few	15	TRBV10-3	TRBD2	TRBJ2-3	CAISAGTRSGDTQYF	TGTGCCATCAGCGCCGGGACTAGATCCGGAGATACGCAGTATTTT
-	15	TRBV6-5	TRBD1	TRBJ1-2	CASSYSNNRGYGYTF	TGTGCCAGCAGTTACTCGAATAACAGGGGATATGGCTACACCTTC
-	14	TRBV19	-	TRBJ1-5	CASRGHDSNQPQHF	TGTGCCAGTAGAGGACACGATAGCAATCAGCCCCAGCATTTT
few	16	TRBV4-3	-	TRBJ1-3	CASSQDRDNSGNTIYF	TGCGCCAGCAGCCAAGATCGGGACAACTCTGGAAACACCATATATTTT
few	13	TRBV19	-	TRBJ2-7	CASSKASPYEQYF	TGTGCCAGTAGTAAGGCGTCCCCCTACGAGCAGTACTTC
-	15	TRBV15	TRBD2	TRBJ2-4	CATSYTLAGAVIQYF	TGTGCCACCAGCTATACTCTAGCGGGAGCGGTCATTCAGTACTTC
-	14	TRBV19	-	TRBJ2-7	CASSSGAPGGEQYF	TGTGCCAGTAGTTCAGGGGCCCCCGGCGGGGAGCAGTACTTC